The rows below give T cell receptor beta chains drawn from one sample of a study of T cells in Graves' hyperthyroidism and ophthalmopathy. TCRdb fed the multiplex PCR reads into MiXCR, producing one record per CDR3 protein. This sample carries around 250,000 distinct CDR3 sequences, 13% to 15% of them seen once, and the ten largest clones take more than 10%. Sequenced: blood. The receptors were sampled from a woman between 40 and 50 years old with Graves' hyperthyroidism that later progressed to Graves' ophthalmopathy. The CDR3 runs from the conserved cysteine through the conserved F or W.

J gene | CDR3 length | V gene | CDR3 protein
TRBJ1-5 | 16 | TRBV7-2 | CASSLSPTTGDQPQHF
TRBJ2-7 | 15 | TRBV10-3 | CAISGLAGGSYEQYF
TRBJ2-3 | 10 | TRBV24-1 | CATKVDTQYF
TRBJ1-1 | 16 | TRBV5-1 | CASSLVGRTPNTEAFF
TRBJ2-2 | 17 | TRBV18 | CASSPLTGPPNTGELFF
TRBJ1-1 | 11 | TRBV6-1 | CASSIRGEAFF
TRBJ2-2 | 14 | TRBV11-3 | CASSFSENTGELFF
TRBJ2-1 | 12 | TRBV27 | CASSTTGNEQFF
TRBJ2-1 | 16 | TRBV5-1 | CASSRFLGGGVNEQFF
TRBJ1-1 | 15 | TRBV5-1 | CASSLDRGLNTEAFF
TRBJ2-3 | 14 | TRBV2 | CASSIIAGTHTQYF
TRBJ1-5 | 15 | TRBV4-1 | CASSQLGLGNQPQHF
TRBJ2-7 | 14 | TRBV19 | CASASGTGAYEQYF
TRBJ2-5 | 13 | TRBV19 | CASGIGQEETQYF
TRBJ2-2 | 14 | TRBV6-1 | CASSEYSGTGELFF
TRBJ2-5 | 15 | TRBV19 | CASSILTGQQETQYF
TRBJ1-4 | 12 | TRBV27 | CAPTYRVEKLFF
TRBJ2-2 | 15 | TRBV27 | CASSFSSERAGELFF
TRBJ2-5 | 15 | TRBV6-1 | CASSYAWTSGETQYF
TRBJ1-2 | 14 | TRBV12-3/TRBV12-4 | CASSLRVTNYGYTF
TRBJ2-2 | 14 | TRBV3-1 | CASSPQGWTGELFF
TRBJ2-1 | 15 | TRBV19 | CASSMAGGPPGEQFF
TRBJ2-1 | 16 | TRBV24-1 | CATSDQGRDVYNEQFF
TRBJ2-1 | 19 | TRBV28 | CASSFGDLPHSSSYNEQFF
TRBJ1-5 | 17 | TRBV5-5 | CASSQLPGQGSGQPQHF
TRBJ2-4 | 16 | TRBV20-1 | CSARVGLAGASNIQYF
TRBJ2-3 | 15 | TRBV28 | CASSPPGDVIDTQYF
TRBJ1-2 | 18 | TRBV15 | CATSRAATRGGRNYGYTF
TRBJ2-1 | 14 | TRBV10-3 | CAISERGAPNEQFF
TRBJ1-5 | 14 | TRBV6-1 | CASSEPGSNQPQHF
TRBJ2-1 | 12 | TRBV7-9 | CASSSVSYEQFF
TRBJ2-2 | 16 | TRBV5-5 | CASSLTSGANTGELFF
TRBJ2-2 | 15 | TRBV2 | CASSEIGQGFGELFF
TRBJ2-1 | 13 | TRBV4-1 | CASSRGGPDEQFF
TRBJ2-1 | 14 | TRBV11-2 | CASSLDNSYNEQFF
TRBJ2-1 | 16 | TRBV20-1 | CSAKGNSGSAHNEQFF
TRBJ2-3 | 13 | TRBV18 | CASSLQSTDTQYF
TRBJ2-6 | 12 | TRBV18 | CASSPQAGVLTF
TRBJ2-2 | 14 | TRBV20-1 | CSATSGTPTGELFF
TRBJ2-5 | 15 | TRBV28 | CASSSASGRGETQYF
TRBJ2-2 | 17 | TRBV11-2 | CASSPGRLTSNTGELFF
TRBJ2-2 | 14 | TRBV7-3 | CASTRTGGSGELFF
TRBJ2-1 | 15 | TRBV12-3/TRBV12-4 | CASSRTSGGLNEQFF
TRBJ1-5 | 17 | TRBV28 | CASSLLRAGRSNQPQHF
TRBJ1-1 | 11 | TRBV10-3 | CAISENTEAFF
TRBJ2-1 | 14 | TRBV11-2 | CASSLDQVANEQFF
TRBJ2-3 | 18 | TRBV18 | CASSPISGATSSTDTQYF
NA | 19 | TRBV24-1 | CATSDLGQPGTISTDTQHF
TRBJ1-1 | 15 | TRBV27 | CASSYQQGAHTEAFF
TRBJ1-5 | 14 | TRBV27 | CASSLGGDNQPQHF